The clone carrying this T cell receptor (beta chain) showed up just once. Its specificity is not known. The libraries were made with immunoSEQ v3.0 at survey level. Profiling relied on immunoSEQ multiplex PCR, and the TCRdb table lists in-frame clones only, not all of them. The sample holds around 20,000 clones; 81% are singletons and the top ten take approximately 12%. The V gene's germline CDR1 is MDHEN and CDR2 SYDVKM. CDR3 length equals 16 residues. V gave up 7 bases and J gave up 6 bases, with 22 bases separating them. No donor had fewer than one pre-ART PBMC sample or fewer than two post-ART PBMC samples. DNA was extracted from approximately 0.95-9.8 million thawed cryopreserved PBMC. This record belongs to a study of long-term antiretroviral therapy in people with HIV. Study results and caveats: HIV repertoires spanned tighter CDR3 length ranges than controls did. Post-ART, diversity grew, though it stayed under transplant donor control levels.

V and J are TRBV28 and TRBJ1-5; D remains ambiguous. The material sequenced was unsorted PBMCs, taken 0.1 years before starting antiretroviral therapy. The sequence was obtained from a middle-aged man with HIV. CDR3 residues: CASTPLLGSWSQPQHF. DNA for the CDR3: TGTGCCAGCACCCCTCTGCTGGGGAGTTGGAGTCAGCCCCAGCATTTT.